Listed below are T cell receptor beta chains from one sample, sequenced in a study of blood T cell repertoires in COVID-19. Sequencing was performed with immunoSEQ multiplex PCR; in TCRdb, only in-frame clones are kept and a portion is missing. Of approximately 260,000 clones in the sample, around 85% were seen once. Material for sequencing was PBMCs or T cells enriched from blood (not recorded which). The receptors originated from a woman aged 40 to 50 with acute COVID-19. CDR3s include the opening cysteine and the closing phenylalanine or tryptophan. Fields, in order: clone size, D gene, J gene, V gene, CDR3 length, CDR3 protein. A D gene is named only where the DNA matches it firmly. Expanded clones are given a class, and other clones once, few, many or no size at all.

once | . | TRBJ2-1 | TRBV11-3 | 15 | CASTSGEKSYNEQFF
. | . | TRBJ1-4 | TRBV5-5 | 14 | CASSLSVLNEKLFF
. | . | TRBJ1-1 | TRBV5-1 | 14 | CASSSGLMNTEAFF
few | TRBD2 | TRBJ2-5 | TRBV7-6 | 14 | CASNGLAGDETQYF
. | TRBD2 | TRBJ2-5 | TRBV7-9 | 14 | CASSLAGGQETQYF
. | TRBD2 | TRBJ2-2 | TRBV19 | 14 | CASTLAGGPGELFF
. | TRBD2 | TRBJ2-5 | TRBV15 | 17 | CATSRELTSGYQETQYF
. | . | TRBJ2-3 | TRBV6-1 | 13 | CASSEGEVDTQYF
few | TRBD1 | TRBJ1-6 | TRBV14 | 13 | CASSLDRNSPLHF
. | . | TRBJ1-2 | TRBV5-4 | 14 | CASTAIGQDYGYTF
. | TRBD1 | TRBJ2-7 | TRBV6-5 | 13 | CASSYTGAREQYF
. | TRBD2 | TRBJ2-5 | TRBV5-6 | 15 | CASSATSGPQETQYF
. | . | TRBJ1-2 | TRBV1 | 12 | CTSMDRNYGYTF
. | . | TRBJ2-7 | TRBV21-1 | 11 | CANYSGYEQYF
. | TRBD1 | TRBJ1-5 | TRBV24-1 | 14 | CATSPGGADQPQHF
few | TRBD2 | TRBJ2-3 | TRBV11-2 | 15 | CASSPRGGDTDTQYF
. | . | TRBJ1-2 | TRBV28 | 11 | CASSFVDGYTF
once | TRBD1 | TRBJ1-5 | TRBV18 | 14 | CASSSTGERQPQHF
. | . | TRBJ1-4 | TRBV5-6 | 18 | CASSLPAGQLATNEKLFF
. | . | TRBJ1-1 | TRBV9 | 13 | CASSVDGAGEAFF
once | . | TRBJ2-7 | TRBV27 | 13 | CASSLDRLNEQYF
. | . | TRBJ2-2 | TRBV3-1/TRBV3-2 | 14 | CASSPSWTKRELFF
. | . | TRBJ2-1 | TRBV7-8 | 14 | CASSRIATDREQFF
. | TRBD2 | TRBJ2-7 | TRBV7-8 | 15 | CASSDRLADNDEQYF
. | . | TRBJ1-2 | TRBV29-1 | 13 | CSVAEGRDYGYTF
. | TRBD1 | TRBJ2-7 | TRBV18 | 15 | CASSPVLGQRYEQYF
. | TRBD2 | TRBJ2-2 | TRBV12-3/TRBV12-4 | 13 | CAYGREGTGELFF
. | TRBD2 | TRBJ2-2 | TRBV24-1 | 18 | CATSDPGTSGSLTGELFF
. | . | TRBJ1-6 | TRBV4-1 | 16 | CASSQVPGGYNSPLHF